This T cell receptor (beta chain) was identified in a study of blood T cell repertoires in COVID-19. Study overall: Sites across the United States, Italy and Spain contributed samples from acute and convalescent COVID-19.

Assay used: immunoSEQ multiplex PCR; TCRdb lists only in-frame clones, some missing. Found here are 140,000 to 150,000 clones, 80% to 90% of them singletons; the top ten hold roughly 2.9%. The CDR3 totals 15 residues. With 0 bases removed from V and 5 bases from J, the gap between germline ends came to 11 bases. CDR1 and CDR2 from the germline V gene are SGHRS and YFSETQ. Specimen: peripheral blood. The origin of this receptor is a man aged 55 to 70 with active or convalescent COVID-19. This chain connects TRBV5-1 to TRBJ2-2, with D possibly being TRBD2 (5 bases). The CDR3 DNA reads TGCGCCAGCAGCTTGGAACGGGATGTAACCGGGGAGCTGTTTTTT. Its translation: CASSLERDVTGELFF.